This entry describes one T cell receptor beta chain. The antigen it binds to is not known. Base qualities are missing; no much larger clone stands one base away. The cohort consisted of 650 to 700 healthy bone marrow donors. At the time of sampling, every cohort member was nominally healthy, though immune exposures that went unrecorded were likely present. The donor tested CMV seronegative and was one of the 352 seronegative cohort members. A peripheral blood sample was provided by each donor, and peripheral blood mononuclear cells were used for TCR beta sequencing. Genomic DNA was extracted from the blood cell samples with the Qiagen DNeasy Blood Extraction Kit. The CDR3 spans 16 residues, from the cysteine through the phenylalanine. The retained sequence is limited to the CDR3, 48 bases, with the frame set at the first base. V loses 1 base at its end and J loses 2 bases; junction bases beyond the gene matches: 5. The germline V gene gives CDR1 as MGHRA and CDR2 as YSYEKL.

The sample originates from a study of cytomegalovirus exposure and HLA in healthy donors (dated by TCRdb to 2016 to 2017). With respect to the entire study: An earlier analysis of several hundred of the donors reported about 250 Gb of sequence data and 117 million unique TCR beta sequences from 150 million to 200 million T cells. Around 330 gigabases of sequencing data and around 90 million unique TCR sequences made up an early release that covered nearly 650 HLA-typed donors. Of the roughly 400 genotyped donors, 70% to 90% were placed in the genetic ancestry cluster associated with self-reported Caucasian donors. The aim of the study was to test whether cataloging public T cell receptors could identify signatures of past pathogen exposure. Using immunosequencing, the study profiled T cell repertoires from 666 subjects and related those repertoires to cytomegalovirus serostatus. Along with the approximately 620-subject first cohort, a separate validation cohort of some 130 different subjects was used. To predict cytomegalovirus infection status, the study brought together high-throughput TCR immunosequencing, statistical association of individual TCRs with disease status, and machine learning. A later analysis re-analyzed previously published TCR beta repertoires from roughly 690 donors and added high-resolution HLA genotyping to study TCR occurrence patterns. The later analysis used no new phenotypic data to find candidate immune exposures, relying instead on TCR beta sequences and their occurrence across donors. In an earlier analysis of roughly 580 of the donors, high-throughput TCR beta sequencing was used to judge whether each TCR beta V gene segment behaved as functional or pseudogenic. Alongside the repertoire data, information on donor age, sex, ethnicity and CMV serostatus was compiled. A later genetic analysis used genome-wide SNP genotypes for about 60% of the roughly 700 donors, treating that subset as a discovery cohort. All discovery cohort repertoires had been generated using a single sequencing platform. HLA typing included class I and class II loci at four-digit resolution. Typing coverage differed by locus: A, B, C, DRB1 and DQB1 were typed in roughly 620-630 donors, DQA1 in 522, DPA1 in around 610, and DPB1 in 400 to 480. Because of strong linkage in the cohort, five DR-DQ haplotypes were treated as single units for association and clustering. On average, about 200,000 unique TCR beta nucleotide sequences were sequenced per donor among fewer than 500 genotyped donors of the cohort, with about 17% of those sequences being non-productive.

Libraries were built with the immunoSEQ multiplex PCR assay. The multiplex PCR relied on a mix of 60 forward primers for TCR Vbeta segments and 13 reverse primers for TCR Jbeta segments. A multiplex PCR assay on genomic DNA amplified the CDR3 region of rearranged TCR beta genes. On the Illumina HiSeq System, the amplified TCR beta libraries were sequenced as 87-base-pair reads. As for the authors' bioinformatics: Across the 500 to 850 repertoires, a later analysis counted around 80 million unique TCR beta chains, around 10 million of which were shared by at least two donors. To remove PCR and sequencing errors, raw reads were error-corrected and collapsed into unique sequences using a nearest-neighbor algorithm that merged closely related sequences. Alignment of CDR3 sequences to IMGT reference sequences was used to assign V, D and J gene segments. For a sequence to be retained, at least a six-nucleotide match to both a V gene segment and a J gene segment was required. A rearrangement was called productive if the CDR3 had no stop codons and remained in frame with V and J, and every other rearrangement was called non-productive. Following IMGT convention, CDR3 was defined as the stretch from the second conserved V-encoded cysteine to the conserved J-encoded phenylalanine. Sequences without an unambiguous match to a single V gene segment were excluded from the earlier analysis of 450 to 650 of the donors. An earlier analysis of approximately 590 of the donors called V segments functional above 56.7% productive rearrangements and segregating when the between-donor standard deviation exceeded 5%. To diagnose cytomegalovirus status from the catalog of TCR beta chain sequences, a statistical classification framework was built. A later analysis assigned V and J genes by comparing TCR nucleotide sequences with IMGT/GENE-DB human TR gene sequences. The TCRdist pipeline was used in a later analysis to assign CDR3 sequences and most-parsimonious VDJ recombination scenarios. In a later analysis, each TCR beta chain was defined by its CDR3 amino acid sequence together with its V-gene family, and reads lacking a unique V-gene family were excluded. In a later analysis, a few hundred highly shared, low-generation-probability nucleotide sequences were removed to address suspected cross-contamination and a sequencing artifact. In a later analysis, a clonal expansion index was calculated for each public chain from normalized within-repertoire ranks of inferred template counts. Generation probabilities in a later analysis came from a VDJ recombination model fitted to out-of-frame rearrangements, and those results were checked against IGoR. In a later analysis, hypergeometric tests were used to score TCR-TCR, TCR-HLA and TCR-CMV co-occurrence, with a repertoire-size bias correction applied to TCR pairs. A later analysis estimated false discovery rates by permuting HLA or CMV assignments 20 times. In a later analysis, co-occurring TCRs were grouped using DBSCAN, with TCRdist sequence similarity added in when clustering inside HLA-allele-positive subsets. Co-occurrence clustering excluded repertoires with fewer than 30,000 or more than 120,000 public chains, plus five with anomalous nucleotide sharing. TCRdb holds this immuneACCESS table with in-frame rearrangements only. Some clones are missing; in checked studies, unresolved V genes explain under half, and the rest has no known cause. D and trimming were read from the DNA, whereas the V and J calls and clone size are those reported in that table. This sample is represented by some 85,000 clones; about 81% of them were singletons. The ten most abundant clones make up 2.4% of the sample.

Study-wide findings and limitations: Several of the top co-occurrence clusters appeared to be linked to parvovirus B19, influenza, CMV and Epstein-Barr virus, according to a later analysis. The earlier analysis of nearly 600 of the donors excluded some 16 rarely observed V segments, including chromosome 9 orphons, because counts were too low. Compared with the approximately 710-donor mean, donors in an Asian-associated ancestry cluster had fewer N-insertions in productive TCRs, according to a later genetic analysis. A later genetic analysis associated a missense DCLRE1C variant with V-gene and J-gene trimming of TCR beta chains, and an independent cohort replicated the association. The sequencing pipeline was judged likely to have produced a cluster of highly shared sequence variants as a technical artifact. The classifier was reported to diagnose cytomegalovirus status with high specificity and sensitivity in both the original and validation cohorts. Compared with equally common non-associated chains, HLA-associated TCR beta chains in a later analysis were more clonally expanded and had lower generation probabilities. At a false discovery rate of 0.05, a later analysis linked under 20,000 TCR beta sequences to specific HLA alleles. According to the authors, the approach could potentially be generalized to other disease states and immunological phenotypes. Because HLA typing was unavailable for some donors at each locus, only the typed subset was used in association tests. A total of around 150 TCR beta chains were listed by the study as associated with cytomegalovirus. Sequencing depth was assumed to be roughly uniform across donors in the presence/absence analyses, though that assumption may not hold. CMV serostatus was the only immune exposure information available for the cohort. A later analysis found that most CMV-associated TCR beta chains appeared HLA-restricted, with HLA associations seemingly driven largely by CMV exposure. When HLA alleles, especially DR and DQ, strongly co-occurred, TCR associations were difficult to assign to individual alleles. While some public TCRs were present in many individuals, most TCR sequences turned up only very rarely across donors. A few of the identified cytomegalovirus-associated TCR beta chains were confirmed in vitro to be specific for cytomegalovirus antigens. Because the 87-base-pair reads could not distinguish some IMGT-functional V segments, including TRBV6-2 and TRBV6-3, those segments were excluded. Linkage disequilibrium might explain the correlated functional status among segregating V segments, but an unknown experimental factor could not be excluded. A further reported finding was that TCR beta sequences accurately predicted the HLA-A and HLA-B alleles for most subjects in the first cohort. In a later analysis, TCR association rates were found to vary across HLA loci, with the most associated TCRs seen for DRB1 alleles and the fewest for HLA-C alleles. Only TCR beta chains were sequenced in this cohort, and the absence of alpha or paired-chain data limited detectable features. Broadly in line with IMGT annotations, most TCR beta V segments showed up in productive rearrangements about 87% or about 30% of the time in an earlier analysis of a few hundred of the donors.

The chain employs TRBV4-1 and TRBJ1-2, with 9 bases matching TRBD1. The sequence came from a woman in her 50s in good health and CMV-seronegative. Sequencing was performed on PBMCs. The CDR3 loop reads CASSQVGQGRNYGYTF. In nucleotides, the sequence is TGCGCCAGCAGCCAAGTTGGACAGGGGAGGAACTATGGCTACACCTTC.